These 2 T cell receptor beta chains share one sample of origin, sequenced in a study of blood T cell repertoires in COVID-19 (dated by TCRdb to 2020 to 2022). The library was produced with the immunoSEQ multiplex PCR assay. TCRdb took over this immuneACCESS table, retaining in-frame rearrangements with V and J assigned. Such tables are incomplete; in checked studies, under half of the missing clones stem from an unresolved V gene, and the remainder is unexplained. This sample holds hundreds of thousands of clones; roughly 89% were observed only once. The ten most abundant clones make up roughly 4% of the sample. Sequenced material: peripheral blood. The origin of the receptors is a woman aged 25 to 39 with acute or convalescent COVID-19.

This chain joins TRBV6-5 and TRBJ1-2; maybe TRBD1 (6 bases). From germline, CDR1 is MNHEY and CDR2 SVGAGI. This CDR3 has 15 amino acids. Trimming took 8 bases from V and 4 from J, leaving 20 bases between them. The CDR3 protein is CASLPTAGGPYGYTF. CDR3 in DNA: TGTGCCAGCCTCCCAACAGCGGGGGGCCCCTATGGCTACACCTTC.

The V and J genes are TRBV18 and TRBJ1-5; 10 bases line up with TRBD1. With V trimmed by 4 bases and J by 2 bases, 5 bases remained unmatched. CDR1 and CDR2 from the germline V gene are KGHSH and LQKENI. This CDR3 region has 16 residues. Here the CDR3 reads CASSLPGTGGNQPQHF. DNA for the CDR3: TGTGCCAGCTCACTACCCGGGACAGGGGGCAATCAGCCCCAGCATTTT.